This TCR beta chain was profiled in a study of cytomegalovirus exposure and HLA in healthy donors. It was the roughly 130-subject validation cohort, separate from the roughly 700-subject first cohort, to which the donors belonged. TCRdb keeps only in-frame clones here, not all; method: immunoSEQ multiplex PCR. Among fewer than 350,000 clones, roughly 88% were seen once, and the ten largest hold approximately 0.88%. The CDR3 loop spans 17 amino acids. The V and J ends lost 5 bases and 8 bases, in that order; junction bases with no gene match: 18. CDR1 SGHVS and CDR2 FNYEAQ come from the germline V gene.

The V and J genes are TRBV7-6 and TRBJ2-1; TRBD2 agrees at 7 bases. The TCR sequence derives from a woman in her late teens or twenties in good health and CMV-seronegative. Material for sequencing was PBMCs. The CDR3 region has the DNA TGTGCCAGCAGCCTGGTCTGGAGCGGGGACCCTTTTGATGAGCAGTTCTTC. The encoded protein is CASSLVWSGDPFDEQFF. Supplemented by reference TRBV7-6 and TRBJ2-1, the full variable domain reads GAGVSQSPRYKVTKRGQDVALRCDPISGHVSLYWYRQALGQGPEFLTYFNYEAQQDKSGLPNDRFSAERPEGSISTLTIQRTEQRDSAMYRCASSLVWSGDPFDEQFFGPGTRLTVL.